This T cell receptor beta chain stems from a study of CXCR3-negative and CXCR3-positive naive CD8 T cells. Study conclusions and caveats: Partly lower CXCR3 expression followed cryopreservation, and most assays relied on fresh PBMCs. For the naive subsets, surface CD5 was similar, and TCR strength was inferred from TRB CDR3 properties. Naive CXCR3-positive cells had TRB CDR3s more hydrophobic than those of CXCR3-negative naive cells.

CD45RO-CCR7+CD27+CD95- was the phenotype of naive CD8+ T cells. To note about this clonotype: The antigen remains unidentified.

Libraries were UMI-labeled 5' RACE TRB cDNA. Each CDR3 protein gets one entry in TCRdb, which reprocessed the 5' RACE reads and gives no DNA. This listing includes 150,000 to 180,000 distinct CDR3 sequences. Germline V gives CDR1 SQVTM, CDR2 ANQGSEA. This CDR3 has 12 amino acids. This sequence was found in a human donor in good health. Some clones in this sample may be carry-over from other donors' samples. Sequenced: naive CXCR3+ CD8+ T cells from blood. Subset defined: CD45RO-CCR7+CD27+CD95- naive CD8+ T cells expressing CXCR3 (TNR3+). This sequence joins TRBV29-1 and TRBJ2-1; the D call of TRBD2 rests on TCRdb alone, since no DNA is present to check it. The CDR3 loop is CSVEGMAHEQFF.